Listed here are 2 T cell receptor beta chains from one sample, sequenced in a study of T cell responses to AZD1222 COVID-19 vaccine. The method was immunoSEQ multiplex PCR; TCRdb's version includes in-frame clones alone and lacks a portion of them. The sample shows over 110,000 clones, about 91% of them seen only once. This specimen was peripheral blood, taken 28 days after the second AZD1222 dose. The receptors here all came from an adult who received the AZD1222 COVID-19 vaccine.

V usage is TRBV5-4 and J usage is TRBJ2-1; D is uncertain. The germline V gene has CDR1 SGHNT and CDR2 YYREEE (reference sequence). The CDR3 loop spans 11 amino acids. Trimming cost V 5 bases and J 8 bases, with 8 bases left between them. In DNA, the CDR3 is TGTGCCAGCAGAAACTGGGATGAGCAGTTCTTC. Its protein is CASRNWDEQFF.

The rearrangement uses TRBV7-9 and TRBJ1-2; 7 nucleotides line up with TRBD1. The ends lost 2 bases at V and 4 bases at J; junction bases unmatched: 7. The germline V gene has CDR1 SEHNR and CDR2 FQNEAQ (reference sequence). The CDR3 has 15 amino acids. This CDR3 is CASSLTTPGGYGYTF. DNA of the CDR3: TGTGCCAGCAGCTTAACAACACCAGGGGGCTATGGCTACACCTTC.